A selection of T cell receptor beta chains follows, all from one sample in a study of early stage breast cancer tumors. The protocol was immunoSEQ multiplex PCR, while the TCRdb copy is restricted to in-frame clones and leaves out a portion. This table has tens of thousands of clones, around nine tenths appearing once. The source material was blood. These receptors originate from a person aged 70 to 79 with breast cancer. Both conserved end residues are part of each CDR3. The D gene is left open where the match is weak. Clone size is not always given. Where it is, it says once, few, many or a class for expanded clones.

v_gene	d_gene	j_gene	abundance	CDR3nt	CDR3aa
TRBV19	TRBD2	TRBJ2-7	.	TGTGCCAGTAGTATAGGGACTAGTCGTATTGGCGAGCAGTACTTC	CASSIGTSRIGEQYF
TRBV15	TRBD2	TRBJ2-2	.	TGTGCCACCATCGAGATACAGCGGGAGCGGTACACCGGGGAGCTGTTTTTT	CATIEIQRERYTGELFF
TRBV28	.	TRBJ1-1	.	TGTGCCAGCACAGGGGTCAACACTGAAGCTTTCTTT	CASTGVNTEAFF
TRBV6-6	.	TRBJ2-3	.	TGTGCCAGCAGACCAGTGGGCGATTATAGCACAGATACGCAGTATTTT	CASRPVGDYSTDTQYF
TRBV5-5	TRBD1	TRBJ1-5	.	TGTGCCAGCAGCTTTTGGGACAGGGGCGACCAGCCCCAGCATTTT	CASSFWDRGDQPQHF
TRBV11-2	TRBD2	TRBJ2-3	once	TGTGCCAGCAGCTTCGGACTAGCGGGAGGGCCGGGATTAGATACGCAGTATTTT	CASSFGLAGGPGLDTQYF
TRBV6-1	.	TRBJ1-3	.	TGTGCCAGCAGTGACCTCGGACGGACTTCGTCTGGAAACACCATATATTTT	CASSDLGRTSSGNTIYF
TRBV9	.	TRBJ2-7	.	TGTGCCAGCAGCGTCGCCGGGAGCTACGAGCAGTACTTC	CASSVAGSYEQYF
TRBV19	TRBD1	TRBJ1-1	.	TGTGCCAGTGTAGGGGGCGGGTACACTGAAGCTTTCTTT	CASVGGGYTEAFF
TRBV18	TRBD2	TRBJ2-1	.	TGTGCCAGCTCACCACCATCCGGGAGGGCCTACAATGAGCAGTTCTTC	CASSPPSGRAYNEQFF
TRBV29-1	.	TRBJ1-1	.	TGCAGCACTCGCGGGGCTCTGAACACTGAAGCTTTCTTT	CSTRGALNTEAFF
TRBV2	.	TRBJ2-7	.	TGTGCCGGAAGGCGGGGGCCGCTCTACGAGCAGTACTTC	CAGRRGPLYEQYF
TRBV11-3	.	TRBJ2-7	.	TGTGCCAGCAGCGTAAGCCTCGGCGAGCAGTACTTC	CASSVSLGEQYF
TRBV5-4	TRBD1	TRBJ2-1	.	TGTGCCAGCAGCTTGGTTCAGGGGGTTACTGAGCAGTTCTTC	CASSLVQGVTEQFF
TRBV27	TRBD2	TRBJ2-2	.	TGTGCCAGCAGTTTTCTGTTACTAGCGGGACGAAACACCGGGGAGCTGTTTTTT	CASSFLLLAGRNTGELFF
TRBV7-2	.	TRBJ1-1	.	TGTGCCAGCAGCCGGGAGGGGGATTGGAGCACTGAAGCTTTCTTT	CASSREGDWSTEAFF
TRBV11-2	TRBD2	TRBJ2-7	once	TGTGCCAGCAGCTTAGAAATAGCGGGAGACGAGCAGTACTTC	CASSLEIAGDEQYF
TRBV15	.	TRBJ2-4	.	TGTGCCACCAGCAGAGATCAGGGCCCCAAAAACATTCAGTACTTC	CATSRDQGPKNIQYF
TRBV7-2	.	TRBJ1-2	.	TGTGCCAGCAGCTTAATGGGGGCAAACTATGGCTACACCTTC	CASSLMGANYGYTF
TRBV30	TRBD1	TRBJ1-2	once	TGTGCCTGCCTACCGGGACAGGGGGACTATGGCTACACCTTC	CACLPGQGDYGYTF